The entry that follows covers one T cell receptor beta chain sequence. The data originate from a study of control samples from healthy donors and cancer patients. TCRdb keeps only in-frame clones here, not all; method: immunoSEQ multiplex PCR. The data contain fewer than 20,000 clones, 85% to 90% of them singletons. This TCR derives from a man in his fifties or sixties with head and neck cancer. The sample taken for sequencing was PBMCs.

The CDR3 sequence is CASSPQGWGDYGYTF. Written as DNA, the CDR3 is TGCGCCAGCAGCCCCCAGGGTTGGGGCGACTATGGCTACACCTTC. The gene calls are TRBV5-1 and TRBJ1-2, with a possible D match to TRBD1 (5 bases). Trimming cost V 4 bases and J 3 bases, with 16 bases left between them. This CDR3 contains 15 residues. Germline CDR1 and CDR2: SGHRS and YFSETQ.